This T cell receptor (beta chain) was documented in a study of blood T cell repertoires in COVID-19. Study details: PBMCs, B-cell-depleted T cells, or T cells provided the cDNA or gDNA that made up the material.

In terms of age and location, participants ranged from roughly 18 to 100 years and lived in under 30 US areas. In the original workflow: Amplification from reference gene primers served as the basis for estimated nucleated cell counts. The repertoire was sequenced with immunoSEQ multiplex PCR; TCRdb's copy has only in-frame clones and lacks some. From that table come the V and J calls and clone size; the DNA was used to work out D and trimming. In the table there are around 200,000 clones, about 87% of which are singletons. The CDR3 spans 12 residues. Trimming cost V 4 bases and J 7 bases, with 11 bases left between them. Germline CDR1 reads SQVTM; CDR2 reads ANQGSEA.

This TCR came from a man younger than 45 who had recovered from COVID-19. The chain employs TRBV29-1 and TRBJ2-1, with D possibly TRBD2 on 5 matching bases. Sequenced input: PBMCs or T cells enriched from blood (not recorded which). CDR3: CSVVPRENEQFF. Written as DNA, the CDR3 is TGCAGCGTTGTTCCTAGGGAGAATGAGCAGTTCTTC.